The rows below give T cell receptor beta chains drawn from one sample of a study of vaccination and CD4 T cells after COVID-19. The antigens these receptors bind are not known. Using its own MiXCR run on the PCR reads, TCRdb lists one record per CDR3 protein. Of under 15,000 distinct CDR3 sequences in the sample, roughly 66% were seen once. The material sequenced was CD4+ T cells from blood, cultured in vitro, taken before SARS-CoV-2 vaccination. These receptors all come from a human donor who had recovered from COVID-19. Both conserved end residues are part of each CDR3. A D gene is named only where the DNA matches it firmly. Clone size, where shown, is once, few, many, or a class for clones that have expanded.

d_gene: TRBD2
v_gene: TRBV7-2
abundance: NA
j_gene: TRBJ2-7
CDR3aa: CASSLVGSGGGYEQYF
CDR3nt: TGTGCCAGCAGCTTAGTAGGATCGGGAGGGGGATACGAGCAGTACTTC

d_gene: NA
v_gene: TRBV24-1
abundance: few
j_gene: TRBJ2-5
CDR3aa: CATSVGQVIGETQYF
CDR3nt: TGTGCCACCAGTGTCGGGCAGGTGATCGGAGAGACCCAGTACTTC

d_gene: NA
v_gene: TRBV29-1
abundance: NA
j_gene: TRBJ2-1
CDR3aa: CSVDRTNTNNEQFF
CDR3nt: TGCAGCGTTGATAGGACTAATACAAACAATGAGCAGTTCTTC

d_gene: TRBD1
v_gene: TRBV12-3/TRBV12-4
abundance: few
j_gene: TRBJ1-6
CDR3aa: CASTVTGTSPLHF
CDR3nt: TGTGCCAGCACCGTGACAGGGACGTCACCCCTCCACTTT

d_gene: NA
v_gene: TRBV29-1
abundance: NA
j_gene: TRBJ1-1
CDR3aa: CSTAERGEAFF
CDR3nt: TGCAGTACGGCGGAAAGAGGGGAAGCTTTCTTT

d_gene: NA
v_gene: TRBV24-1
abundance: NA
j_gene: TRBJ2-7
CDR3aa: CATSDLRPGDYYEQYF
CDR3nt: TGTGCCACCAGTGATTTGCGGCCAGGGGATTACTACGAGCAGTACTTC

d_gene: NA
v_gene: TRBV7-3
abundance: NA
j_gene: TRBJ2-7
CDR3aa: CASSLTRGEEQYF
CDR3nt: TGTGCCAGCAGCTTAACCAGGGGGGAAGAGCAGTACTTC

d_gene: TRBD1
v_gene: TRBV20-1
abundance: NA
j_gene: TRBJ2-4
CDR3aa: CSARDSRQGADIQYF
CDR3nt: TGCAGTGCTAGAGATTCCCGACAGGGGGCGGACATTCAGTACTTC

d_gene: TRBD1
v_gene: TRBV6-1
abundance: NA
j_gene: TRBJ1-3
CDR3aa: CASKGTGGGNTIYF
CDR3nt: TGTGCCAGCAAAGGGACAGGGGGAGGAAACACCATATATTTT

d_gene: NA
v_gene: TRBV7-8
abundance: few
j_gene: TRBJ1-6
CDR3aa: CASSPYTNSPLHF
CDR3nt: TGTGCCAGCAGCCCCTACACGAATTCACCCCTCCACTTT

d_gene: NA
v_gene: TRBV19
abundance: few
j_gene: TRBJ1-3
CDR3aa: CASSGGGNPHRTYF
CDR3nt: TGTGCCTCCAGTGGGGGAGGGAACCCCCACCGGACCTATTTT

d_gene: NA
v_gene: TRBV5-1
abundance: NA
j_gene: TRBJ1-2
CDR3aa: CASSPEGGNYGYTF
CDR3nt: TGCGCCAGCAGCCCCGAGGGGGGGAACTATGGCTACACCTTC

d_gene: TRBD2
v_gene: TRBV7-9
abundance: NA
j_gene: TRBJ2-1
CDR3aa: CASSVSGTSYNEQFF
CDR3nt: TGTGCCAGCAGCGTTAGCGGGACCTCCTACAATGAGCAGTTCTTC

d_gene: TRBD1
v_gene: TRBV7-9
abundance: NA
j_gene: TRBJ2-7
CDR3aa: CASSEYRGRNEQYF
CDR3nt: TGTGCCAGCAGCGAGTACAGGGGGCGCAACGAGCAGTACTTC

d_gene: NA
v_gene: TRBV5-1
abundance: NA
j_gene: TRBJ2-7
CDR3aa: CASSFGDNSYEQYF
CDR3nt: TGCGCCAGCAGCTTCGGCGACAACTCCTACGAGCAGTACTTC

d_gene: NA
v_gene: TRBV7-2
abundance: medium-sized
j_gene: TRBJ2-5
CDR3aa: CASSLYQETQYF
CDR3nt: TGTGCCAGCAGCTTGTACCAAGAGACCCAGTACTTC

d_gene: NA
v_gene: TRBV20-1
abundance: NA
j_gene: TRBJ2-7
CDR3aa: CSASLGITYEQYF
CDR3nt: TGCAGTGCTAGTCTTGGGATAACCTACGAGCAGTACTTC

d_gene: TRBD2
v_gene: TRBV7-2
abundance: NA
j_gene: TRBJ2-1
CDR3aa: CASSLRTSVNEQFF
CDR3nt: TGTGCCAGCAGCTTAAGGACTAGCGTCAATGAGCAGTTCTTC

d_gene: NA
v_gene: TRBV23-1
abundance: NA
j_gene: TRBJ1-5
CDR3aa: CASSQSFRAGRYSNQPQHF
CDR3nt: TGCGCCAGCAGTCAATCGTTTAGGGCAGGGAGATATAGCAATCAGCCCCAGCATTTT

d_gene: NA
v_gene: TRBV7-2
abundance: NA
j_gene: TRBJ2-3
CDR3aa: CASSLRSAGWGVPDTDTQYF
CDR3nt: TGTGCCAGCAGCTTAAGGTCGGCGGGATGGGGAGTACCCGACACAGATACGCAGTATTTT

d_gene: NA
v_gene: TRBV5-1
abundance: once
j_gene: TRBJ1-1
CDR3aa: CASQPRGLMNTEAFF
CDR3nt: TGCGCCAGCCAACCCCGGGGCCTCATGAACACTGAAGCTTTCTTT

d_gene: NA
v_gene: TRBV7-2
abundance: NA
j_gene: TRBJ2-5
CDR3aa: CASSLGQLETQYF
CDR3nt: TGTGCCAGCAGCCTAGGACAGCTAGAGACCCAGTACTTC

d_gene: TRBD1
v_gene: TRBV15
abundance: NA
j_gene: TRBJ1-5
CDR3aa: CATSTRDRVGQPQHF
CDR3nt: TGTGCCACCAGCACCCGGGACAGGGTCGGACAGCCCCAGCATTTT

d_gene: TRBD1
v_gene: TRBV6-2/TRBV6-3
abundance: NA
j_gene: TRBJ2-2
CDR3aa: CASSPGDRSRGELFF
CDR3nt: TGTGCCAGCAGCCCTGGGGACAGATCGCGTGGGGAGCTGTTTTTT

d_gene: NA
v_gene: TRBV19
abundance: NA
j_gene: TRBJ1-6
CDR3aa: CASKSGPANSPLHF
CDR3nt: TGTGCCAGTAAATCAGGGCCGGCGAATTCACCCCTCCACTTT

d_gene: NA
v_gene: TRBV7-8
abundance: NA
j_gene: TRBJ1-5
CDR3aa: CASSRDWVGNQPQHF
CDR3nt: TGTGCCAGCAGCCGTGATTGGGTCGGCAATCAGCCCCAGCATTTT

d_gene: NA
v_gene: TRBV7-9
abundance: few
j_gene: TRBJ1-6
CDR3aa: CASSLAGLGSPLHF
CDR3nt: TGTGCCAGCAGCTTAGCAGGGTTGGGTTCACCCCTCCACTTT

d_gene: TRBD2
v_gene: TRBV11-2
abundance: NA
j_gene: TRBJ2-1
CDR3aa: CASSWDRSGNEQFF
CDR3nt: TGTGCCAGCAGCTGGGACCGTAGCGGGAATGAGCAGTTCTTC

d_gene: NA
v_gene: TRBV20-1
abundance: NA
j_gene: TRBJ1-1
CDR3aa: CSASPPGMNTEAFF
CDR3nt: TGCAGTGCTAGCCCCCCAGGCATGAACACTGAAGCTTTCTTT

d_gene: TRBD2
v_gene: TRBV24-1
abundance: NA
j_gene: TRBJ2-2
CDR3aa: CATSDSRRAGAGELFF
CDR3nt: TGTGCCACCAGTGATTCCCGGCGAGCGGGAGCCGGGGAGCTGTTTTTT

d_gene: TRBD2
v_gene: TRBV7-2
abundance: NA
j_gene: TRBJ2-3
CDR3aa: CASSFSGSGTDTQYF
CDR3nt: TGTGCCAGCAGCTTTAGCGGGAGTGGCACAGATACGCAGTATTTT

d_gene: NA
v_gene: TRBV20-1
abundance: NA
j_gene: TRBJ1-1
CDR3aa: CSASKSAGGNTEAFF
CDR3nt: TGCAGTGCTAGTAAATCTGCGGGGGGGAACACTGAAGCTTTCTTT

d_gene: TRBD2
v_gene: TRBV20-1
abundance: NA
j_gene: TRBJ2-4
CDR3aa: CSARKTSGQNIQYF
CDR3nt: TGCAGTGCTAGGAAGACTAGCGGGCAAAACATTCAGTACTTC

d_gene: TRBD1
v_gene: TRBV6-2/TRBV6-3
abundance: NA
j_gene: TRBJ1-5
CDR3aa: CASTPWDSDQPQHF
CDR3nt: TGTGCCAGCACACCCTGGGACAGCGATCAGCCCCAGCATTTT

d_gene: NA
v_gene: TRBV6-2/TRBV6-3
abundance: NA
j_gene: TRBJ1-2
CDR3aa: CASSMMNYGYTF
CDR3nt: TGTGCCAGCAGTATGATGAACTATGGCTACACCTTC

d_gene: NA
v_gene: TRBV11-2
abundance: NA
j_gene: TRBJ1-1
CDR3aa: CASSPDDGRNTEAFF
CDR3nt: TGTGCCAGCAGCCCAGACGATGGCCGGAACACTGAAGCTTTCTTT

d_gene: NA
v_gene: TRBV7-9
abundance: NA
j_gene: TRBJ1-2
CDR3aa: CASSFFFYGYTF
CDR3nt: TGTGCCAGCAGCTTTTTTTTCTATGGCTACACCTTC

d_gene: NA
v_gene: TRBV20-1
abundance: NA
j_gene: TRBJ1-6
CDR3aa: CSARPRQINNSPLHF
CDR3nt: TGCAGTGCTAGACCCCGGCAGATCAATAATTCACCCCTCCACTTT

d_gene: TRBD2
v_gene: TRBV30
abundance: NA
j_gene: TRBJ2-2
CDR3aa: CAWSPGLAENTGELFF
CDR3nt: TGTGCCTGGAGCCCCGGACTAGCGGAGAACACCGGGGAGCTGTTTTTT

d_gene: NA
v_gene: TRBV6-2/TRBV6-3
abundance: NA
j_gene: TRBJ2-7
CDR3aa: CASSSQRVPWYEQYF
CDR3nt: TGTGCCAGCAGTTCTCAACGGGTACCGTGGTACGAGCAGTACTTC

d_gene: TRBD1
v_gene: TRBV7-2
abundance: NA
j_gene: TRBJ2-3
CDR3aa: CASSLIGRGLTTDTQYF
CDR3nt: TGTGCCAGCAGCTTAATTGGCAGGGGGCTGACAACAGATACGCAGTATTTT

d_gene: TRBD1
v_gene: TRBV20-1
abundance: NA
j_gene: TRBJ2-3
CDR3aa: CSARGQGARNTQYF
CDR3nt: TGCAGTGCTAGAGGACAGGGGGCGAGGAATACGCAGTATTTT

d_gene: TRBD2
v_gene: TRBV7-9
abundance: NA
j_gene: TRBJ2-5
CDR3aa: CASSSLAGVRETQYF
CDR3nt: TGTGCCAGCAGCTCATTAGCGGGAGTGCGAGAGACCCAGTACTTC

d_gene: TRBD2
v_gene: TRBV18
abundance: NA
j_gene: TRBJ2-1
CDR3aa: CASSPDGTSGEQFF
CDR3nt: TGTGCCAGCTCACCCGACGGGACTAGCGGAGAGCAGTTCTTC

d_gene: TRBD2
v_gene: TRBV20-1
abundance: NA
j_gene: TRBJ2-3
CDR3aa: CSARALRTSGKTDTQYF
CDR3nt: TGCAGTGCTAGAGCCCTTAGGACTAGCGGGAAAACAGATACGCAGTATTTT

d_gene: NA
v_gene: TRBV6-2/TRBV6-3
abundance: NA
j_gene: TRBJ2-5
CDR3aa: CASSYSSGTYQETQYF
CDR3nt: TGTGCCAGCAGTTACTCGTCGGGGACTTACCAAGAGACCCAGTACTTC